This is a list of T cell receptor beta chains from one sample in a study of blood T cell repertoires in COVID-19. Sequencing used immunoSEQ multiplex PCR; TCRdb keeps in-frame clones, though not all of them. The sample includes approximately 120,000 clones, about 88% of them seen just once. The sample comprised peripheral blood. These receptor sequences come from a woman aged 80 or over with acute or convalescent COVID-19. CDR3s include the opening cysteine and the closing phenylalanine or tryptophan. A D gene is named only where the DNA matches it firmly. A row's size may be missing; if present it is once, few, many or a size class.

v_gene	d_gene	j_gene	abundance	CDR3aa	CDR3nt
TRBV5-1	-	TRBJ2-7	-	CASSLGSAYEQYF	TGCGCCAGCAGCTTGGGTAGCGCCTACGAGCAGTACTTC
TRBV7-9	-	TRBJ1-5	-	CASSLDQGSNQPQHF	TGTGCCAGCAGCTTAGATCAGGGAAGCAATCAGCCCCAGCATTTT
TRBV2	-	TRBJ2-6	-	CASTRGANVLTF	TGTGCCAGTACTCGGGGGGCCAACGTCCTGACTTTC
TRBV4-2	TRBD2	TRBJ2-3	-	CASSQERGGGTDTQYF	TGTGCCAGCAGCCAAGAACGGGGAGGGGGCACAGATACGCAGTATTTT
TRBV5-8	TRBD1	TRBJ2-3	-	CASTRGQGTDTQYF	TGTGCCAGCACCCGAGGACAGGGCACAGATACGCAGTATTTT
TRBV24-1	TRBD1	TRBJ2-2	-	CATSLGTGDSGELFF	TGTGCCACCAGTCTGGGGACAGGGGATTCCGGGGAGCTGTTTTTT
TRBV7-9	-	TRBJ2-3	-	CATNTDTQYF	TGTGCCACCAACACAGATACGCAGTATTTT
TRBV4-3	TRBD1	TRBJ1-6	-	CASSQDRGQVNSPLHF	TGCGCCAGCAGCCAAGATCGAGGACAGGTTAATTCACCCCTCCACTTT
TRBV19	-	TRBJ2-7	-	CASSIPGEGYEQYF	TGTGCCAGTAGTATACCAGGGGAGGGCTACGAGCAGTACTTC
TRBV5-4	TRBD2	TRBJ2-2	-	CASSGTSGSATGELFF	TGTGCCAGCAGCGGAACTAGCGGGAGTGCAACCGGGGAGCTGTTTTTT
TRBV19	-	TRBJ2-7	-	CASRLGAGSSYEQYF	TGTGCCAGTCGGTTGGGAGCCGGATCTTCCTACGAGCAGTACTTC
TRBV7-2	-	TRBJ1-2	-	CASRSQSGVYGYTF	TGTGCCAGCAGGAGTCAATCGGGAGTGTATGGCTACACCTTC
TRBV21-1	-	TRBJ1-1	once	CASLLLGGMNTEAFF	TGTGCCAGCCTTCTACTGGGGGGGATGAACACTGAAGCTTTCTTT
TRBV4-2	-	TRBJ1-1	-	CASSQLDRNTEAFF	TGTGCCAGCAGCCAACTGGACAGGAACACTGAAGCTTTCTTT
TRBV19	TRBD1	TRBJ1-5	-	CASTFTGGQPQHF	TGTGCCAGTACCTTCACAGGGGGTCAGCCCCAGCATTTT
TRBV6-1	TRBD1	TRBJ1-6	-	CASSELQGGASPLHF	TGTGCCAGCAGTGAACTACAGGGGGGGGCTTCACCCCTCCACTTT
TRBV12-3/TRBV12-4	-	TRBJ2-7	once	CASSLGAIYEQYF	TGTGCCAGCAGTTTAGGGGCCATTTACGAGCAGTACTTC
TRBV6-1	-	TRBJ2-7	-	CASSEGLGPYHF	TGTGCCAGCAGCGAGGGCCTTGGCCCCTACCACTTC
TRBV27	TRBD1	TRBJ1-6	-	CASSLSGQSPSSYNSPLHF	TGTGCCAGCAGTTTATCGGGACAGTCCCCGAGCTCCTATAATTCACCCCTCCACTTT
TRBV18	TRBD1	TRBJ1-2	-	CASSIRQGSLNYGYTF	TGTGCCAGCTCAATCAGACAGGGGTCCTTAAACTATGGCTACACCTTC
TRBV5-1	-	TRBJ1-2	-	CASSPRTEDYGYTF	TGCGCCAGCAGCCCCAGGACAGAGGACTATGGCTACACCTTC
TRBV10-3	TRBD1	TRBJ1-2	-	CAISRQGGNYGYTF	TGTGCCATCAGCAGACAGGGGGGAAACTATGGCTACACCTTC
TRBV3-1/TRBV3-2	TRBD2	TRBJ2-2	-	CASSLSGGIINTGELFF	TGTGCCAGCAGCCTTAGCGGGGGGATTATTAACACCGGGGAGCTGTTTTTT
TRBV5-5	-	TRBJ1-3	-	CASSLVGASGNTIYF	TGTGCCAGCAGCTTGGTGGGGGCCTCTGGAAACACCATATATTTT
TRBV6-5	TRBD2	TRBJ2-3	-	CASRPSGGTDTQYF	TGTGCCAGCAGGCCAAGCGGGGGCACAGATACGCAGTATTTT
TRBV19	-	TRBJ1-2	-	CASSIGEVNGYTF	TGTGCCAGTAGTATAGGGGAGGTGAATGGCTACACCTTC
TRBV28	-	TRBJ1-2	-	CASTSGQIISYGYTF	TGTGCCAGCACCTCCGGACAGATAATATCCTATGGCTACACCTTC
TRBV28	TRBD1	TRBJ2-7	few	CASSSGTGGRRVYEQYF	TGTGCCAGCAGTTCAGGGACAGGGGGTAGAAGGGTCTACGAGCAGTACTTC
TRBV9	-	TRBJ2-3	-	CASSVDRDTDTQYF	TGTGCCAGCAGCGTAGACAGGGACACAGATACGCAGTATTTT
TRBV6-5	TRBD2	TRBJ2-2	-	CASSYSSGGAGGELFF	TGTGCCAGCAGTTACTCGAGCGGGGGGGCGGGCGGGGAGCTGTTTTTT
TRBV5-6	TRBD1	TRBJ1-5	-	CASSSSGTGTSNQPQHF	TGTGCCAGCAGCTCTTCCGGGACAGGGACGAGCAATCAGCCCCAGCATTTT
TRBV5-1	TRBD1	TRBJ1-4	-	CASSLGRGRREKLFF	TGCGCCAGCAGCTTGGGCAGGGGGCGCCGAGAAAAACTGTTTTTT
TRBV7-8	-	TRBJ2-5	-	CASSLAHSGAKKTQYF	TGTGCCAGCAGCTTAGCGCATTCAGGGGCAAAGAAGACCCAGTACTTC